This T cell receptor (beta chain) derives from a study of T-cell reconstitution after alpha-beta-depleted transplantation in children. Germline V gives CDR1 DFQATT, CDR2 SNEGSKA (reference sequence). The CDR3 is made up of 14 amino acids. It was with unique molecular identifiers that the TCRbeta library was prepared. TCRdb re-called the PCR reads with MiXCR, one entry per CDR3 protein. The table includes about 470,000 distinct CDR3 sequences, around two fifths detected once. The table lists this clonotype with a count of one. A read error is possible here, since a much larger clone lies one base away.

This receptor was taken from a girl aged 2 to 9 with aplastic anemia, due to receive a stem cell transplant. Material: PBMCs, obtained before TCRalphabeta/CD19-depleted stem cell transplant. The V call is TRBV20-1, the J call TRBJ2-7; D possibly matches TRBD1 or TRBD2 (6 bases each). CDR3 sequence (DNA): TGCAGTGCGGCTTTTGGGGGGCTTTCCTACGATCAGTACTTC. Translated: CSAAFGGLSYDQYF.